The 14 T cell receptor beta chains reported below all come from one sample, sequenced in a study of cytomegalovirus exposure and HLA in healthy donors. PCR used 60 Vbeta primers and 13 Jbeta primers. Generated by immunoSEQ multiplex PCR, the TCRdb table keeps only in-frame clones and is missing some. Of 200,000 to 300,000 clones listed, approximately 78% were seen once; the top ten hold about 0.5%. The specimen sequenced was PBMCs. These receptors originate from a boy aged 5 to 17 in good health and CMV-seronegative.

The chain combines TRBV19 with TRBJ2-1; 8 bases align to TRBD2. The germline gives CDR1 LNHDA, CDR2 SQIVND (reference sequence). With V trimmed by 0 bases and J by 2 bases, 9 bases remained unmatched. The CDR3 spans 18 residues. In nucleotides, the CDR3 is TGTGCCAGTAGTATAGAAGGAGGCGGGAGGTTTACCTACAATGAGCAGTTCTTC. Amino acids: CASSIEGGGRFTYNEQFF.

The chain uses TRBV19 and TRBJ1-3; D remains unclear. Germline V lookup: CDR1 LNHDA, CDR2 SQIVND (reference sequence). The CDR3 covers 16 residues. V lost 6 bases and J lost 2, with 17 bases in between. CDR3 bases: TGTGCCAGTAGCTTCCTAAGCAGGCAGGCTGGAAACACCATATATTTT. This codes for CASSFLSRQAGNTIYF.

This clone has a handful of counts. This rearrangement joins TRBV6-5 to TRBJ2-7; D possibly corresponds to TRBD2 (6 bases). The CDR3 runs to 14 residues. Trimming pared 2 bases from V and 3 bases from J, leaving 11 bases between. Germline V lookup: CDR1 MNHEY, CDR2 SVGAGI. This CDR3 is CASSYKAGHYEQYF. In DNA form, the CDR3 reads TGTGCCAGCAGTTACAAGGCGGGGCACTACGAGCAGTACTTC.

The chain links TRBV5-1 to TRBJ1-1, with 8 bases lining up with TRBD1. CDR3 length: 13 amino acids. Germline assignment: CDR1 SGHRS and CDR2 YFSETQ. J was trimmed by 4 bases and V by 4 bases; bases with no gene match: 3. The CDR3 bases are TGCGCCAGCAGCGCAACAGGGGGCACTGAAGCTTTCTTT. It is translated as CASSATGGTEAFF. Full variable domain (outside the CDR3, taken from reference TRBV5-1 and TRBJ1-1): KAGVTQTPRYLIKTRGQQVTLSCSPISGHRSVSWYQQTPGQGLQFLFEYFSETQRNKGNFPGRFSGRQFSNSRSEMNVSTLELGDSALYLCASSATGGTEAFFGQGTRLTVV.

CDR3 bases: TGTGCCAGCAGCTTATACGGGACAGGTGAAAAACTGTTTTTT. It encodes CASSLYGTGEKLFF. This chain links TRBV11-3 with TRBJ1-4; 8 nucleotides align to TRBD1. Germline CDR1 and CDR2: SGHNT and YENEEA. CDR3 length equals 14 residues. V lost 2 bases and J lost 7; bases outside the gene matches: 3.

The chain has TRBV5-1 and TRBJ1-1, with 9 bases aligning to TRBD1. The CDR3 is 14 residues long. After removal of 4 bases from V and 4 bases from J, the junction contained 5 bases not matched to a gene. CDR1 is SGHRS, CDR2 YFSETQ, per germline. For the CDR3, the DNA is TGCGCCAGCAGCCTCACAGGGGGCTTCACTGAAGCTTTCTTT. This encodes CASSLTGGFTEAFF.

This sequence joins TRBV5-1 and TRBJ2-5, with a weak D call TRBD1 (7 bases). The V end was cut by 2 bases, the J end by 5 bases, with 19 bases between. This CDR3 comprises 16 residues. CDR1 and CDR2 (germline): SGHRS, YFSETQ. The DNA for the CDR3 is TGCGCCAGCAGCTTTATCAGGGGGGCTTTGAATGAGACCCAGTACTTC. It translates to CASSFIRGALNETQYF.

The chain combines TRBV5-1 with TRBJ2-3; 10 nucleotides match TRBD2. V shed 5 bases, J shed 5 bases, and the junction held 8 bases outside the gene matches. This CDR3 has 15 amino acids. Looked up from germline, CDR1 is SGHRS and CDR2 is YFSETQ. In DNA, the CDR3 is TGCGCCAGCAGTCCAACTAGCGGGGCGGTAGATACGCAGTATTTT. This sequence encodes CASSPTSGAVDTQYF.

This sequence joins TRBV27 and TRBJ1-5; TRBD1 matches at 8 bases. V lost 2 bases, J lost 4 bases, and 19 bases stayed unmatched. Looked up from germline, CDR1 is MNHEY and CDR2 is SMNVEV (reference sequence). CDR3 length equals 20 residues. Here the CDR3 reads CASSLIPQQGAGESNQPQHF. CDR3 nucleotides: TGTGCCAGCAGTTTAATTCCCCAGCAGGGGGCTGGGGAGAGTAATCAGCCCCAGCATTTT.

The V and J genes are TRBV30 and TRBJ2-4, with D maybe TRBD1 (8 bases). V was trimmed by 2 bases and J by 5 bases, leaving 13 bases between them. Looked up from germline, CDR1 is GTSNPN and CDR2 is SVGIG (reference sequence). The CDR3 runs to 14 residues. Written as DNA, the CDR3 is TGTGCCTGGAGTACAGGGGGGGGCGAAAACATTCAGTACTTC. This gives the protein CAWSTGGGENIQYF.

As DNA, the CDR3 is TGTGCCAGCAGCCCTGGGAGGGTTACACCAGATACGCAGTATTTT. It encodes CASSPGRVTPDTQYF. The V call is TRBV7-9, the J call TRBJ2-3; TRBD2 matches at 7 bases. Germline lookup yields CDR1 SEHNR and CDR2 FQNEAQ (reference sequence). The CDR3 consists of 15 residues. The trim removed 5 bases at V and 4 bases at J, leaving 9 bases unmatched.

The J gene is TRBJ2-3, the V gene TRBV19; no clear D gene. Per the germline V gene, CDR1 is LNHDA and CDR2 is SQIVND (reference sequence). V lost 5 bases and J 2 bases, leaving 8 bases between the germline ends. The CDR3 covers 13 residues. The CDR3, as DNA: TGTGCCAGTAGTCCGCAGGTCACAGATACGCAGTATTTT. Amino acids: CASSPQVTDTQYF.

The chain employs TRBV9 and TRBJ1-1, with 9 bases aligning to TRBD1. CDR3 length: 15 amino acids. After removal of 0 bases from V and 4 bases from J, the junction contained 4 bases not matched to a gene. The germline V gene has CDR1 SGDLS and CDR2 YYNGEE. Written as DNA, the CDR3 is TGTGCCAGCAGCGTAGTGGGACAGGGTGCCACTGAAGCTTTCTTT. Its protein product is CASSVVGQGATEAFF.

This rearrangement joins TRBV7-9 to TRBJ1-1; D might be TRBD1 (6 bases). Germline CDR1 is SEHNR and CDR2 is FQNEAQ (reference sequence). V was clipped by 3 bases and J by 1 base, with 12 bases between them. The CDR3 runs 15 residues. Written as DNA, the CDR3 is TGTGCCAGCAGCTTTGAGGGACATACGAACACTGAAGCTTTCTTT. It encodes CASSFEGHTNTEAFF.